Each of the 24 T cell receptor beta chains below was sequenced from the same sample in a study of radiotherapy plus CTLA-4 blockade in lung cancer. TCRdb's table, derived via immunoSEQ multiplex PCR, lists solely in-frame clones and lacks some. The table has about 39,000 clones, nearly 80% seen once. The starting material was peripheral blood, obtained from a patient treated with radiotherapy plus ipilimumab. These receptors were collected from a human donor with non-small cell lung cancer that progressed on radiotherapy plus ipilimumab.

This clone has only one observation. The CDR3, as DNA: TGTGCCAGTAGTGGGTCCCCCCCGAGGGAAGCCAAAAACATTCAGTACTTC. Translation: CASSGSPPREAKNIQYF. The chain has TRBV19 and TRBJ2-4, with D perhaps TRBD2 (5 bases). This CDR3 region has 17 residues. Trimming cost V 5 bases and J 0 bases, with 17 bases left between them. CDR1 LNHDA and CDR2 SQIVND come from the germline V gene (reference sequence).

The rearrangement links TRBV21-1 to TRBJ2-7; the DNA was not used to check the table's D call, TRBD2. TRBV21-1 is labeled a pseudogene. The CDR3 runs 11 residues. DNA for the CDR3: TGTGCCAGCAGGGGGGGGTACGAGCAGTACTTC. It codes for CASRGGYEQYF.

This clone was detected ten times or more. V is TRBV7-2 and J is TRBJ2-7; 11 nucleotides agree with TRBD1. The CDR3 extends over 16 amino acids. Germline CDR1 is SGHTA and CDR2 is FQGNSA. Trimming took 5 bases from V and 4 from J; bases not matched to a gene: 10. Written as DNA, the CDR3 is TGTGCCAGCAGCCCTTCCGGACAGGGGGCGCGGTACGAGCAGTACTTC. It yields the protein CASSPSGQGARYEQYF.

This chain links TRBV10-3 with TRBJ2-5, with 8 positions matching TRBD2. Looked up from germline, CDR1 is ENHRY and CDR2 is SYGVKD. The CDR3 has 15 residues. V was pared by 6 bases and J by 4 bases, with 10 bases of the junction left unmatched. CDR3 amino acids: CAISDSGASGETQYF. The CDR3 nucleotides are TGTGCCATCAGCGATAGCGGGGCCTCCGGAGAGACCCAGTACTTC.

The chain combines TRBV5-1 with TRBJ1-5; 7 nucleotides line up with TRBD1. From germline, CDR1 is SGHRS and CDR2 YFSETQ. V was pared by 4 bases and J by 7 bases, with 5 bases of the junction left unmatched. The CDR3 has 13 amino acids. DNA of the CDR3: TGCGCCAGCAGCCCGGACAGGAACCAGCCCCAGCATTTT. As protein: CASSPDRNQPQHF.

The gene calls are TRBV6-5 and TRBJ1-2, with TRBD1 matching over 7 bases. This CDR3 spans 14 amino acids. Losses at the gene ends were 5 bases for V and 5 bases for J; bases not matched to a gene: 8. From germline, CDR1 is MNHEY and CDR2 SVGAGI. The CDR3 loop reads CASSPRQGWYGYTF. CDR3 in DNA: TGTGCCAGCAGTCCACGACAGGGATGGTATGGCTACACCTTC.

The chain combines TRBV5-1 with TRBJ2-7, with TRBD1 as a possible D gene (6 bases). V was shortened by 0 bases and J by 2 bases, with 15 bases between the two germline ends. Germline CDR1 SGHRS, CDR2 YFSETQ. The CDR3 totals 16 residues. CDR3: CASSLADSPRPYEQYF. In DNA form, the CDR3 reads TGCGCCAGCAGCTTGGCGGACAGTCCGAGGCCCTACGAGCAGTACTTC.

The chain is built from TRBV18 and TRBJ1-2; 8 nucleotides match TRBD1. V was pared by 4 bases and J by 5 bases, with 9 bases of the junction left unmatched. The CDR3 is made up of 15 amino acids. The germline V gene encodes CDR1 KGHSH and CDR2 LQKENI. DNA for the CDR3: TGTGCCAGCTCACTGCCGCAGGGGGCGCGTTATGGCTACACCTTC. It codes for CASSLPQGARYGYTF.

V gene TRBV5-1 combines with J gene TRBJ1-1; TRBD1 aligns across 9 bases. Germline CDR1 and CDR2: SGHRS and YFSETQ. J lost 3 bases, V lost 6 bases, and 9 bases had no gene match. This CDR3 contains 15 residues. The CDR3 DNA follows: TGCGCCAGCACTGACCCGGGGACAGGGTACACTGAAGCTTTCTTT. Translating it yields CASTDPGTGYTEAFF.

The chain recombines TRBV19 with TRBJ1-2; TRBD1 matches at 11 bases. Trimming at V came to 5 bases and at J to 8 bases, leaving 7 bases not matched to a gene. From germline, CDR1 is LNHDA and CDR2 SQIVND (reference sequence). The CDR3 totals 14 residues. The CDR3 spells CASSSGRTGGGYTF. The CDR3 DNA reads as TGTGCCAGTAGTTCTGGTAGGACAGGGGGCGGCTACACCTTC.

The chain has TRBV5-1 and TRBJ1-1; maybe TRBD1 (6 bases). The germline V and J ends were trimmed by 0 bases and 1 base, with 7 bases remaining between them. This CDR3 has 14 residues. Germline CDR1 SGHRS, CDR2 YFSETQ. CDR3 sequence reads: CASSLDRANTEAFF. Here the CDR3 DNA reads TGCGCCAGCAGCTTGGACAGGGCGAACACTGAAGCTTTCTTT.

The chain combines TRBV4-1 with TRBJ2-1, with D tentatively TRBD2 (6 bases). V lost 4 bases and J lost 4, with 11 bases in between. The length of the CDR3 is 14 residues. CDR1 is MGHRA, CDR2 YSYEKL, per germline. The CDR3 loop reads CASSPMGGYNEQFF. CDR3 nucleotides: TGCGCCAGCAGCCCTATGGGGGGATACAATGAGCAGTTCTTC.

This chain connects TRBV20-1 to TRBJ1-1; 9 bases align to TRBD1. The CDR3 runs 11 residues. V lost 3 bases, J lost 14 bases, and 7 bases stayed unmatched. Looked up from germline, CDR1 is DFQATT and CDR2 is SNEGSKA (reference sequence). This chain's CDR3 is CSARGQGLSFF. The CDR3 coding sequence is TGCAGTGCTAGGGGACAGGGACTTTCCTTCTTT.

J is TRBJ2-7 and V is TRBV11-3; D might be TRBD1 (5 bases). V lost 5 bases, J lost 3 bases, and 14 bases lay in between. The CDR3 spans 14 residues. Germline V CDR1 and CDR2: SGHNT, YENEEA. The DNA for the CDR3 is TGTGCCAGCAGCGCCAGGGCTACGGACTACGAGCAGTACTTC. Protein sequence: CASSARATDYEQYF.

This chain links TRBV11-2 with TRBJ2-7; a weak D match, TRBD2 (7 bases). This CDR3 spans 18 amino acids. V was trimmed by 4 bases and J by 0 bases, leaving 22 bases between them. Per germline, CDR1 SGHAT and CDR2 FQNNGV. CDR3 DNA sequence: TGTGCCAGCAGCTCCTTAGGGGGGGTACTAGCCGGCTCCTACGAGCAGTACTTC. It yields the protein CASSSLGGVLAGSYEQYF.

The chain carries TRBV6-4 and TRBJ1-3, with TRBD1 as a possible D gene (6 bases). Deletions cut 3 bases from V and 3 bases from J, with 18 bases between. The CDR3 is 17 residues long. Per the germline V gene, CDR1 is MRHNA and CDR2 is SNTAGT. The CDR3 here is CASSDLGTPRSGNTIYF. CDR3 coding DNA: TGTGCCAGCAGTGATTTGGGGACACCCAGGAGTGGAAACACCATATATTTT.

The chain employs TRBV6-6 and TRBJ2-1, with D possibly matching TRBD1 (5 bases). Trimming cost V 8 bases and J 0 bases, with 8 bases left between them. The length of the CDR3 is 13 residues. Germline lookup yields CDR1 MNHNY and CDR2 SVGAGI (reference sequence). The CDR3, as DNA: TGTGCCAGCTGCCAGGGCTCCTACAATGAGCAGTTCTTC. The encoded protein is CASCQGSYNEQFF.

The CDR3 DNA sequence: TGTGCCAGCAGCTTGAGTTTAGGGGCCCAAGAGACCCAGTACTTC. Translated, it gives CASSLSLGAQETQYF. V and J are TRBV5-4 and TRBJ2-5; D is possibly TRBD1 (5 bases). This CDR3 region has 15 residues. Trimming took off 1 base at V and 1 base at J, with 11 bases between the two ends. The germline gives CDR1 SGHNT, CDR2 YYREEE (reference sequence). Using reference TRBV5-4 and TRBJ2-5 for the parts outside the CDR3, the full variable domain is ETGVTQSPTHLIKTRGQQVTLRCSSQSGHNTVSWYQQALGQGPQFIFQYYREEENGRGNFPPRFSGLQFPNYSSELNVNALELDDSALYLCASSLSLGAQETQYFGPGTRLLVL.

The chain is built from TRBV9 and TRBJ1-6; D not resolved. This CDR3 has 13 amino acids. CDR1 and CDR2 (germline): SGDLS, YYNGEE. Trimming cost V 4 bases and J 7 bases, with 9 bases left between them. CDR3 DNA: TGTGCCAGCAGCCCCCCGGGGAATTCACCCCTCCACTTT. Its translation: CASSPPGNSPLHF.

This clone was picked up one time. The chain links TRBV6-5 to TRBJ2-5, with a weak D call TRBD1 (5 bases). CDR3 length equals 15 residues. The V and J ends lost 5 bases and 5 bases respectively, with 18 bases between them. Per germline, CDR1 MNHEY and CDR2 SVGAGI. The CDR3 here is CASSRGFWGGETQYF. The CDR3 coding sequence is TGTGCCAGCAGTAGGGGATTCTGGGGCGGCGAGACCCAGTACTTC.

This sequence joins TRBV7-2 and TRBJ2-3, with D uncertain. Trimming took 1 base from V and 1 from J, leaving 9 bases between them. CDR1 and CDR2 (germline): SGHTA, FQGNSA. CDR3 length equals 15 residues. The CDR3 DNA reads as TGTGCCAGCAGCTTAGACGGGTTACGCACAGATACGCAGTATTTT. Translated, it gives CASSLDGLRTDTQYF.

The chain is built from TRBV11-2 and TRBJ2-7, with D tentatively TRBD2 (6 bases). The CDR3 runs to 15 residues. The germline V gene encodes CDR1 SGHAT and CDR2 FQNNGV. V lost 5 bases, J lost 4 bases, and 18 bases lay in between. The DNA for the CDR3 is TGTGCCAGCAGCCCCCCCTCCGGGGGTCTTTACGAGCAGTACTTC. Translating gives CASSPPSGGLYEQYF.

V gene TRBV9 combines with J gene TRBJ1-2; tentatively, D is TRBD1 (5 bases). The CDR3 is 15 amino acids. Germline values: CDR1 SGDLS, CDR2 YYNGEE. Trimming cost V 0 bases and J 4 bases, with 13 bases left between them. Written as DNA, the CDR3 is TGTGCCAGCAGCGTAGGAGATCAGGGCAGCTATGGCTACACCTTC. Protein product: CASSVGDQGSYGYTF. Combining the CDR3 with reference TRBV9 and TRBJ1-2 gives the whole variable domain DSGVTQTPKHLITATGQRVTLRCSPRSGDLSVYWYQQSLDQGLQFLIQYYNGEERAKGNILERFSAQQFPDLHSELNLSSLELGDSALYFCASSVGDQGSYGYTFGSGTRLTVV.

The chain employs TRBV7-9 and TRBJ1-2, with 8 bases fitting TRBD1. Germline V lookup: CDR1 SEHNR, CDR2 FQNEAQ (reference sequence). The CDR3 has 15 amino acids. Trimming cost V 6 bases and J 1 base; bases outside gene matches: 7. The CDR3 bases are TGTGCCAGCAGTCCGGGACAGGCAAGTAACTATGGCTACACCTTC. Translating gives CASSPGQASNYGYTF.